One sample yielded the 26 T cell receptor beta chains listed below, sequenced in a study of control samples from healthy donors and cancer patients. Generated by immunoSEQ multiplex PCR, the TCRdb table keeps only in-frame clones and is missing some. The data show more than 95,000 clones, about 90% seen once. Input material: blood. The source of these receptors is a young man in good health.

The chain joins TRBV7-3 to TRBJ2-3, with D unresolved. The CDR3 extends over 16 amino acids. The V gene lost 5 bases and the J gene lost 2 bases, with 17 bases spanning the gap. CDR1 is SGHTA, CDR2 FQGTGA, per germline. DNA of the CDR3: TGTGCCAGCAGCAATCGTCCCGCCGGCCCCACAGATACGCAGTATTTT. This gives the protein CASSNRPAGPTDTQYF.

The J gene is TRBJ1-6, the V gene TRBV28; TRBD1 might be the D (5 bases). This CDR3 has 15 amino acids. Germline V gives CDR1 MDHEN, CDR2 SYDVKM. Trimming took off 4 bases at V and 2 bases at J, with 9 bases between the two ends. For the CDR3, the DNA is TGTGCCAGCAGTTCCGGGGCCACCTATAATTCACCCCTCCACTTT. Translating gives CASSSGATYNSPLHF.

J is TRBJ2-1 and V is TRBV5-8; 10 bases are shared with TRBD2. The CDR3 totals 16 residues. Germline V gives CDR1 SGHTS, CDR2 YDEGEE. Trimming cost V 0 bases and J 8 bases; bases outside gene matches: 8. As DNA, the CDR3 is TGTGCCAGCAGCTTGGTCGGGACTAGCGTTGGGTATGAGCAGTTCTTC. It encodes CASSLVGTSVGYEQFF.

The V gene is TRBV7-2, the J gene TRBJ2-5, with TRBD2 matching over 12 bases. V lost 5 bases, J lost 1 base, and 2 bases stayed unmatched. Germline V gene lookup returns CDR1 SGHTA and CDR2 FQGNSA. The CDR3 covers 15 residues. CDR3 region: CASSGTSGPQETQYF. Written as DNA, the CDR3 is TGTGCCAGCAGCGGGACTAGCGGGCCCCAAGAGACCCAGTACTTC.

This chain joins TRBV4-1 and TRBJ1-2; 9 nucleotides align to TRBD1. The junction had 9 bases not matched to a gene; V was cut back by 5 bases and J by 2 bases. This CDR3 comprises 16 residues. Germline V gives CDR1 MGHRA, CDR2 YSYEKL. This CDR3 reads CASSYEGQGANYGYTF. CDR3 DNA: TGCGCCAGCAGCTACGAGGGACAGGGAGCCAACTATGGCTACACCTTC.

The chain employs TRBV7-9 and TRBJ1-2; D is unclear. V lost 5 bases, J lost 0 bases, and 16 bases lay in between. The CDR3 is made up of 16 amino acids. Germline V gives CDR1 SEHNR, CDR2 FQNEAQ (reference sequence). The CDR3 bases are TGTGCCAGCAGCGCACTGGTTCTTGGGACTAACTATGGCTACACCTTC. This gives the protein CASSALVLGTNYGYTF.

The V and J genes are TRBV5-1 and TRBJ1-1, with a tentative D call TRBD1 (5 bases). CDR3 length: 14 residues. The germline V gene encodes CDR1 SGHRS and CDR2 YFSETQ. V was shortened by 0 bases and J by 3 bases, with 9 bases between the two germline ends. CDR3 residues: CASSLARVDTEAFF. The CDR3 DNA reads TGCGCCAGCAGCTTGGCCAGGGTCGACACTGAAGCTTTCTTT.

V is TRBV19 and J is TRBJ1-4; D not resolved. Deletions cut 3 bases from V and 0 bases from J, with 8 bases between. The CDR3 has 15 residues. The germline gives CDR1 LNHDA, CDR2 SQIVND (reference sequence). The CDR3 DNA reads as TGTGCCAGTAGTATCGAGAGAGCAACTAATGAAAAACTGTTTTTT. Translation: CASSIERATNEKLFF.

The chain's CDR3 is CASSPRTSGRIDTQYF. The CDR3 nucleotides read TGTGCCAGTAGTCCTAGGACTAGCGGGAGGATAGATACGCAGTATTTT. The chain couples TRBV19 to TRBJ2-3; 14 bases are shared with TRBD2. Germline-derived CDR1 and CDR2 are LNHDA and SQIVND (reference sequence). The CDR3 runs to 16 residues. J gave up 5 bases and V 5 bases, and 6 bases lay outside the gene matches.

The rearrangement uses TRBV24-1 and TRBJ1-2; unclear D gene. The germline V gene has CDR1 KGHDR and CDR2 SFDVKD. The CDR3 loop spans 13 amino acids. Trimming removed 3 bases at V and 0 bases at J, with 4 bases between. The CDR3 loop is CATSDNTNYGYTF. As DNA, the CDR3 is TGTGCCACCAGTGATAACACTAACTATGGCTACACCTTC.

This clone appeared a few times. The CDR3 here is CATSGDRAYEQYF. Here the CDR3 DNA reads TGTGCCACCAGTGGGGACAGAGCCTACGAGCAGTACTTC. This rearrangement joins TRBV24-1 to TRBJ2-7, with 7 bases matching TRBD1. The CDR3 runs to 13 residues. Trimming took 5 bases from V and 2 from J; bases not matched to a gene: 2. CDR1 and CDR2 (germline): KGHDR, SFDVKD.

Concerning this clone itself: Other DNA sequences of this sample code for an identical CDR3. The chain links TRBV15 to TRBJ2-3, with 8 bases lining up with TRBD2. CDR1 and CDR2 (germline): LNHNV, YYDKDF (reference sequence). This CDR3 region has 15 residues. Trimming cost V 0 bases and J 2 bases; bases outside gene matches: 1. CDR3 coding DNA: TGTGCCACCAGCAGAGACGGGAGGGCCACAGATACGCAGTATTTT. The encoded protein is CATSRDGRATDTQYF.

CDR3 region: CASSQADTQYF. The CDR3 nucleotides are TGTGCCAGCAGCCAAGCGGATACGCAGTATTTT. The rearrangement links TRBV14 to TRBJ2-3; D remains unclear. Trimming removed 1 base at V and 6 bases at J, with 2 bases between. CDR1 is SGHDN, CDR2 FVKESK, per germline. The CDR3 is made up of 11 amino acids.

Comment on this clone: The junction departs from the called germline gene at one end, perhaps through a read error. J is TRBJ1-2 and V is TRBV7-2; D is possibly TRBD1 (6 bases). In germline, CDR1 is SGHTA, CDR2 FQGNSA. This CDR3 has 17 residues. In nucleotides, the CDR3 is TGTGCCAGCAGCTTAGTGCCAGGGGAGGGGGGCCTGAGTTTGAAGGCCTTC. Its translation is CASSLVPGEGGLSLKAF.

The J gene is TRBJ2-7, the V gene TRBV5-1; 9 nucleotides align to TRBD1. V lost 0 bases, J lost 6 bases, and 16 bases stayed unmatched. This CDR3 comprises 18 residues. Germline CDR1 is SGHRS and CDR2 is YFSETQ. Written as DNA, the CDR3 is TGCGCCAGCAGCTTGGCCTGGGAACAGGGGGCTCGATTTCGCGAGCAGTACTTC. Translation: CASSLAWEQGARFREQYF.

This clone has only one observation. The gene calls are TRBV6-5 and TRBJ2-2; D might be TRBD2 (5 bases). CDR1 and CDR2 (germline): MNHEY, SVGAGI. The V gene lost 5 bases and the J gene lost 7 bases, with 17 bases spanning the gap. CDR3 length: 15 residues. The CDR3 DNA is TGTGCCAGCAGTCCCGGGTCACCGGCGGGCGGGGAGCTGTTTTTT. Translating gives CASSPGSPAGGELFF.

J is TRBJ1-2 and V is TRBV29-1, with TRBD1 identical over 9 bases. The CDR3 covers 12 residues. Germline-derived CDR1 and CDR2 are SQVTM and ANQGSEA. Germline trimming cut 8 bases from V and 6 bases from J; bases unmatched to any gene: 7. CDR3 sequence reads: CSSPGQGNGYTF. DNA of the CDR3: TGCAGCTCGCCGGGACAGGGCAATGGCTACACCTTC.

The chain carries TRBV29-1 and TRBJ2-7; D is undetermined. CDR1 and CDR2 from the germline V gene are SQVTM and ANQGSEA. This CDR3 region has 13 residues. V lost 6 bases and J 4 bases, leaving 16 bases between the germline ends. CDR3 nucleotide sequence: TGCAGCGTAGAAATGGCCTTAGGGTACGAGCAGTACTTC. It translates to CSVEMALGYEQYF.

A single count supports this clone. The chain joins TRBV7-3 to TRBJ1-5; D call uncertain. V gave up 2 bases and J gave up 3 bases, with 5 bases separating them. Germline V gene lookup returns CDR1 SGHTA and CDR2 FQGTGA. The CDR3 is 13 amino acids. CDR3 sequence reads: CASSLGINQPQHF. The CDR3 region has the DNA TGTGCCAGCAGCTTAGGGATCAATCAGCCCCAGCATTTT.

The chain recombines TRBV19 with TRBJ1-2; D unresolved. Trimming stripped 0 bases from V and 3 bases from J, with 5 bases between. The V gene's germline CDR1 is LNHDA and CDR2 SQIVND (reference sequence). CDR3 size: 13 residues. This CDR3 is CASSIDRDYGYTF. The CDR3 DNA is TGTGCCAGTAGTATAGATCGGGACTATGGCTACACCTTC.

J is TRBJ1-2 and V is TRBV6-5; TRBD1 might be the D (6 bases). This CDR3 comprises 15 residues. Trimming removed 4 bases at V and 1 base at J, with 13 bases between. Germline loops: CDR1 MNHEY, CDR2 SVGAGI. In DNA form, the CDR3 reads TGTGCCAGCAGTTTCCAGGGGCCCATTAACTATGGCTACACCTTC. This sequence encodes CASSFQGPINYGYTF.

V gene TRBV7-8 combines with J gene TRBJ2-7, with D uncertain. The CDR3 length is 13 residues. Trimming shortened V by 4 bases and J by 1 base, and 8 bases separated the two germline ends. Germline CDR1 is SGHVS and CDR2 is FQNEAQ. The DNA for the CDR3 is TGTGCCAGCAGCTCGACCCTATCCTACGAGCAGTACTTC. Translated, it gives CASSSTLSYEQYF.

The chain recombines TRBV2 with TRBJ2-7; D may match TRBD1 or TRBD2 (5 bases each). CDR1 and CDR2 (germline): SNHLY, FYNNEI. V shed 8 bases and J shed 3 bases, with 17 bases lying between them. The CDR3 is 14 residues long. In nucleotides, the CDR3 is TGTGCCAGCCAAGGTACCGAGGGGAACTACGAGCAGTACTTC. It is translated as CASQGTEGNYEQYF. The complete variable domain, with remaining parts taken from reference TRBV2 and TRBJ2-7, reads EPEVTQTPSHQVTQMGQEVILRCVPISNHLYFYWYRQILGQKVEFLVSFYNNEISEKSEIFDDQFSVERPDGSNFTLKIRSTKLEDSAMYFCASQGTEGNYEQYFGPGTRLTVT.

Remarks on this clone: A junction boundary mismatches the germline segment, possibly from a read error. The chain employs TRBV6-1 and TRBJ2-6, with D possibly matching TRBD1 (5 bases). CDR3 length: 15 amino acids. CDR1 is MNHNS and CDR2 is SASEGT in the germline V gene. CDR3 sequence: CASSEGGPGANILTF. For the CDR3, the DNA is TGTGCCAGCAGTGAGGGCGGTCCTGGGGCCAACATCCTGACTTTC.

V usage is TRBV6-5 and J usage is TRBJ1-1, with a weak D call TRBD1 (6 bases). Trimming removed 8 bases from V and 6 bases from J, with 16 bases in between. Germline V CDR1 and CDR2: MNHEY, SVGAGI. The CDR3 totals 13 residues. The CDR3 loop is CASLHVQGSEAFF. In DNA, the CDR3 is TGTGCCAGCCTCCACGTACAGGGTTCTGAAGCTTTCTTT.

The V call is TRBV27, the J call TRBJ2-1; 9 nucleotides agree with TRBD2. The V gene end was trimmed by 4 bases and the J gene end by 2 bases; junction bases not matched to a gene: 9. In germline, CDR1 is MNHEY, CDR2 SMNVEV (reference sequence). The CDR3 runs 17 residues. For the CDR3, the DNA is TGTGCCAGCAGTTGGCGACTAGCGGAGTTGACCTACAATGAGCAGTTCTTC. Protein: CASSWRLAELTYNEQFF.